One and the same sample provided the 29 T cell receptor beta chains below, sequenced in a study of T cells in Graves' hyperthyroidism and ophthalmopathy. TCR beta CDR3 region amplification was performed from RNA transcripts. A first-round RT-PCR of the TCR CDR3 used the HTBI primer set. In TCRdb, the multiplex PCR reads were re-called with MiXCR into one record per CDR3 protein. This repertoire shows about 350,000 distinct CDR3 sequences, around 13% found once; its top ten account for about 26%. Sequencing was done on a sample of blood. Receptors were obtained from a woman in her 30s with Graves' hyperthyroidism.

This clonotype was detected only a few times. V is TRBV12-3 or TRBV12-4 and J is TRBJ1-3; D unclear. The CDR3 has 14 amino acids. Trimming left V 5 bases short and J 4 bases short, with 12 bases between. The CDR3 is CASSPARFGNTIYF. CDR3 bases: TGTGCCAGCAGTCCGGCGAGATTCGGAAACACCATATATTTT.

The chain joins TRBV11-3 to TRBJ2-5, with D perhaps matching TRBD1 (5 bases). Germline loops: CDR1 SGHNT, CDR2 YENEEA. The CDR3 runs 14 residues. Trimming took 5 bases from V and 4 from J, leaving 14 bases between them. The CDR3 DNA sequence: TGTGCCAGCAGCATTGGAAGGGGCTCAGAGACCCAGTACTTC. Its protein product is CASSIGRGSETQYF.

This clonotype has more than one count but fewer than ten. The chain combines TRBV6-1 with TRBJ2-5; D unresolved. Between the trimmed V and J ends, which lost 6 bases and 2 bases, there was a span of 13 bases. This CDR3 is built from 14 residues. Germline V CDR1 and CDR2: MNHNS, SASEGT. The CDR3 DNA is TGTGCCAGCAGATCCTCCCAGTATCAAGAGACCCAGTACTTC. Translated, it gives CASRSSQYQETQYF.

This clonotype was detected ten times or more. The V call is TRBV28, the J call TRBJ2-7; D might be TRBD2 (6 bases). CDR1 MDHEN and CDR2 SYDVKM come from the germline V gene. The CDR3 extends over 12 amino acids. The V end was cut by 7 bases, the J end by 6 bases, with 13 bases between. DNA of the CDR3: TGTGCCAGCAACGGGGGATTAGTCGAGCAGTACTTC. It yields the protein CASNGGLVEQYF.

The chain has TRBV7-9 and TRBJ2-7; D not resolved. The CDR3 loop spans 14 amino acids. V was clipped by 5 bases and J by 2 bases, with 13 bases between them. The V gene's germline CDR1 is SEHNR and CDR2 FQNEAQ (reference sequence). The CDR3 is CASSLLARAYEQYF. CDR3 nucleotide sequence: TGTGCCAGCAGCCTCCTTGCGCGAGCCTACGAGCAGTACTTC.

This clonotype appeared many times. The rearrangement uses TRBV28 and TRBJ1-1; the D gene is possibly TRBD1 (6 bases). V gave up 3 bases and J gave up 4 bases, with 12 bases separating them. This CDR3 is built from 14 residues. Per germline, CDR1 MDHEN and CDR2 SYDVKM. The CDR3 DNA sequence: TGTGCCAGCAGTTTTGGCAGGGGAGCCACTGAAGCTTTCTTT. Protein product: CASSFGRGATEAFF. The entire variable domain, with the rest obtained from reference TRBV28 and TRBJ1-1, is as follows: DVKVTQSSRYLVKRTGEKVFLECVQDMDHENMFWYRQDPGLGLRLIYFSYDVKMKEKGDIPEGYSVSREKKERFSLILESASTNQTSMYLCASSFGRGATEAFFGQGTRLTVV.

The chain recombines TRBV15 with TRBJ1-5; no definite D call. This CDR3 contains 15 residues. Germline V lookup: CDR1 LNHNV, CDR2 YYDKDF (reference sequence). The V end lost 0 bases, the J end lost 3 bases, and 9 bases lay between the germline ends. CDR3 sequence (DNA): TGTGCCACCAGCAGAGACGTAACGGCCAATCAGCCCCAGCATTTT. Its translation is CATSRDVTANQPQHF.

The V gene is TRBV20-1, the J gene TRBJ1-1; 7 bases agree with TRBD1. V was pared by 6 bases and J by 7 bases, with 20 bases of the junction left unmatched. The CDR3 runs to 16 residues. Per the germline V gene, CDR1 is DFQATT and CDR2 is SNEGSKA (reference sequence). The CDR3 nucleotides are TGCAGTGCCCTCTTACCACAAGACAAGCACAGGGGTGAAGCTTTCTTT. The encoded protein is CSALLPQDKHRGEAFF.

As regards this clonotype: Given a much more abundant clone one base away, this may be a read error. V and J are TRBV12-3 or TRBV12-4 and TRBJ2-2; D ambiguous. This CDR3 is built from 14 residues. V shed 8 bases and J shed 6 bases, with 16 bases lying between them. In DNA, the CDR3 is TGTGCCAGCGTGGTGGTTTTAGGCGCCGGGGAGCTGTTTTTT. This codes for CASVVVLGAGELFF.

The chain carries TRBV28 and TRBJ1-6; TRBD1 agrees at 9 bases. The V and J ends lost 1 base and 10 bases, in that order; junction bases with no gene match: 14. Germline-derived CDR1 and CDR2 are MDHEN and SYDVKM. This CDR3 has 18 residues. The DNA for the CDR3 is TGTGCCAGCAGTTTATTCAGACAGGGACAGGGTAAACACTCACCCCTCCACTTT. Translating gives CASSLFRQGQGKHSPLHF.

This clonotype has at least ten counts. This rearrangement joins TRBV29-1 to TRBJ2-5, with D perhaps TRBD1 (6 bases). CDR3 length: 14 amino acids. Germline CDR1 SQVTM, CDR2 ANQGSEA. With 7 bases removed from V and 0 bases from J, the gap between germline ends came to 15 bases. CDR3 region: CSAQQGSNQETQYF. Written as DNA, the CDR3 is TGCAGCGCCCAACAGGGATCCAACCAAGAGACCCAGTACTTC.

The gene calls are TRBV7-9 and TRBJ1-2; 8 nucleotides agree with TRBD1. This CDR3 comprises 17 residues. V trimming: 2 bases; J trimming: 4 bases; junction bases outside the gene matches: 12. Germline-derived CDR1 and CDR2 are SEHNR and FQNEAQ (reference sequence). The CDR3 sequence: CASSLRTGMAVGYGYTF. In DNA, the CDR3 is TGTGCCAGCAGCTTAAGGACAGGGATGGCTGTGGGCTATGGCTACACCTTC.

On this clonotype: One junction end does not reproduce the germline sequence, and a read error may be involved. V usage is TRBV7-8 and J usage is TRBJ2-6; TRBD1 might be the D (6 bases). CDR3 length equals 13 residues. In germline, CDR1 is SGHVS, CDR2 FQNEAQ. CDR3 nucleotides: TGTGCCAGCAGCATGGGACATCGGTCACTCCGATCTTTC. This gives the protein CASSMGHRSLRSF.

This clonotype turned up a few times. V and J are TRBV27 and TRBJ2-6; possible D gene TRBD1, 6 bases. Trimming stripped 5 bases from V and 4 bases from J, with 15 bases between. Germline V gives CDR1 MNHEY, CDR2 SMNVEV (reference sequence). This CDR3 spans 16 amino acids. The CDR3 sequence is CASSQTGLGGANVLTF. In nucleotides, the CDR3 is TGTGCCAGCAGTCAAACAGGGCTAGGAGGGGCCAACGTCCTGACTTTC.

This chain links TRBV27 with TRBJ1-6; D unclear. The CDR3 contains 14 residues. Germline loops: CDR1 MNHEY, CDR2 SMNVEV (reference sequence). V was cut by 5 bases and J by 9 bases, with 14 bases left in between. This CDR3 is CASSPGPRGSPLHF. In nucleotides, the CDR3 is TGTGCCAGCAGTCCCGGGCCCCGGGGTTCACCCCTCCACTTT.

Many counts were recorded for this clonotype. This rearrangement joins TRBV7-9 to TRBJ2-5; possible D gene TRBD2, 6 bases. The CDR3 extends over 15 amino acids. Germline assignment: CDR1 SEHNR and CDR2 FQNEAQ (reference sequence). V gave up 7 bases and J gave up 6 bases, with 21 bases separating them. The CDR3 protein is CASIGGSSGRQTQYF. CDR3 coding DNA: TGTGCCAGCATAGGAGGGTCCAGCGGCCGTCAGACCCAGTACTTC. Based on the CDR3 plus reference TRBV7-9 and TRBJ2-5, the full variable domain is DTGVSQNPRHKITKRGQNVTFRCDPISEHNRLYWYRQTLGQGPEFLTYFQNEAQLEKSRLLSDRFSAERPKGSFSTLEIQRTEQGDSAMYLCASIGGSSGRQTQYFGPGTRLLVL.

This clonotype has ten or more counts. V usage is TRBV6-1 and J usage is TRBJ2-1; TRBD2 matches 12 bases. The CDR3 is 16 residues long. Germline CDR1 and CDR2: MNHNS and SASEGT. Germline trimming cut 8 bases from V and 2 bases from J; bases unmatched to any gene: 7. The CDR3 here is CASWGPSGRAYNEQFF. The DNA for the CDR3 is TGTGCCAGCTGGGGTCCTAGCGGGAGGGCCTACAATGAGCAGTTCTTC.

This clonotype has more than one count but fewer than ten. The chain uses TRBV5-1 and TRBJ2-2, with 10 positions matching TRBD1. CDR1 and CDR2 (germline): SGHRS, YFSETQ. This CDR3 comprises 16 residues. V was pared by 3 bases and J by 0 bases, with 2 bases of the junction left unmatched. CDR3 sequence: CASSSTGGTNTGELFF. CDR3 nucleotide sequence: TGCGCCAGCAGCTCGACAGGGGGCACGAACACCGGGGAGCTGTTTTTT.

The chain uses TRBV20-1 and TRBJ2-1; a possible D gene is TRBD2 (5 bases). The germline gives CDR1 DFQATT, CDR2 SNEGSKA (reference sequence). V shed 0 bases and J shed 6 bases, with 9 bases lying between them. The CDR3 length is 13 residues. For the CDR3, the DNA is TGCAGTGCTAGAGAGAGGGTATCCAATGAGCAGTTCTTC. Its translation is CSARERVSNEQFF.

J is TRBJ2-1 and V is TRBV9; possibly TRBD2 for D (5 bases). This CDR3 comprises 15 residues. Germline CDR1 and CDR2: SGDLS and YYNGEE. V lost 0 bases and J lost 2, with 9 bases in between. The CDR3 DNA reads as TGTGCCAGCAGCGTAGTGGACGGGGCCTACAATGAGCAGTTCTTC. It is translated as CASSVVDGAYNEQFF.

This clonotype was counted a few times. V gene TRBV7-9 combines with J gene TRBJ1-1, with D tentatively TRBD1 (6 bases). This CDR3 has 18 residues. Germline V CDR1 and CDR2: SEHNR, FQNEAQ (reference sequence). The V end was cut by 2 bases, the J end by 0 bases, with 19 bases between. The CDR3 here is CASSLNRDITNLNTEAFF. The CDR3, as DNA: TGTGCCAGCAGCTTAAATCGGGACATCACCAATTTGAACACTGAAGCTTTCTTT.

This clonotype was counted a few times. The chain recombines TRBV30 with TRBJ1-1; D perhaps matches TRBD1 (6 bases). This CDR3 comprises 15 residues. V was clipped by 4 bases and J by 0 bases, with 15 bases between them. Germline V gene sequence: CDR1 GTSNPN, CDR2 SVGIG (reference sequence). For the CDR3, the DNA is TGTGCCTGGATCAGGGGAGATCTCATGAACACTGAAGCTTTCTTT. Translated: CAWIRGDLMNTEAFF.

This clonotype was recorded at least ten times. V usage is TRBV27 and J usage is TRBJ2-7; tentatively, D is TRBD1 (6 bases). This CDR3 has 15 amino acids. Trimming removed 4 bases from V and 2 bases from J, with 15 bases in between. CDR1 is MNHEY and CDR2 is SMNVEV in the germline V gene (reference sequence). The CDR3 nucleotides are TGTGCCAGCAGTTATAACTACAAGGGGGCCTACGAGCAGTACTTC. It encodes CASSYNYKGAYEQYF.

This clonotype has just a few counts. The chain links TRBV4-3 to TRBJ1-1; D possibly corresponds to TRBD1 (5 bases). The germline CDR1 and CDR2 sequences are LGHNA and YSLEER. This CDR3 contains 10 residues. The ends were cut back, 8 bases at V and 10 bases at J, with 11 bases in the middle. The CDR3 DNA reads TGCGCCAGCCAGGGAACGAGAGCTTTCTTT. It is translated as CASQGTRAFF.

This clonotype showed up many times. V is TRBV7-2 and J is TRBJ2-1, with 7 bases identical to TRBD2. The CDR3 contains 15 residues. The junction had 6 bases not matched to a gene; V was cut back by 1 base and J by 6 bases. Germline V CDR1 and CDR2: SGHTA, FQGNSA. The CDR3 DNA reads TGTGCCAGCAGCTTAGTTGCGGGAGAGTTCAATGAGCAGTTCTTC. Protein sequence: CASSLVAGEFNEQFF.

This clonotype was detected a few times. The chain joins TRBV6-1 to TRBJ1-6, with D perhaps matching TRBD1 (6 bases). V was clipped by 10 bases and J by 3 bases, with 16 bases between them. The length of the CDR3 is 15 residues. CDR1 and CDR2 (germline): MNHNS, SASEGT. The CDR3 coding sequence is TGTGCCACCCAAAATATGGACAGCTATAATTCACCCCTCCACTTT. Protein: CATQNMDSYNSPLHF.

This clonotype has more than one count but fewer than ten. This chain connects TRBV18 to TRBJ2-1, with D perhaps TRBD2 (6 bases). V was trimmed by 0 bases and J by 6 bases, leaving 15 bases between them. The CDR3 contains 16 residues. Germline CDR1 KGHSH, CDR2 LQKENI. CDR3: CASSPPGGILGNEQFF. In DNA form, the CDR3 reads TGTGCCAGCTCACCACCGGGGGGAATCCTGGGCAATGAGCAGTTCTTC.

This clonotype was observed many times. The CDR3: CASSLALRWLTEAFF. CDR3 DNA sequence: TGTGCCAGCAGTTTAGCGCTAAGGTGGTTGACTGAAGCTTTCTTT. This chain links TRBV12-3 or TRBV12-4 with TRBJ1-1; D uncertain. This CDR3 has 15 residues. The germline V and J ends were trimmed by 0 bases and 5 bases, with 13 bases remaining between them.

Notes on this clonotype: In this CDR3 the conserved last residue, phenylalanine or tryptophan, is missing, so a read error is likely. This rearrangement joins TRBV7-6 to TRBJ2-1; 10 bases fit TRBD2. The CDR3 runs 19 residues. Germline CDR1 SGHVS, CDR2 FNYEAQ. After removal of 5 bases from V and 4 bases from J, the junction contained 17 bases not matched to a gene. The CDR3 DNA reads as TGTGCCAGCAGCCGGGGGGGACTAGCGTGGACCCAAACGTACAATGAGCAGTTCTTA. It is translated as CASSRGGLAWTQTYNEQFL.